Each of the 14 T cell receptor beta chains below was sequenced from the same sample in a study of T-cell memory formation after mild COVID-19. TCRdb redid the calling of the 5' RACE reads with MiXCR, one entry per CDR3 protein. The sample lists about 340,000 distinct CDR3 sequences; roughly 13% were seen once. What was sequenced was PBMCs or a T cell subset sorted from them (not recorded which). These TCRs come from a man in his late teens or twenties who had mild COVID-19 (a few samples of this study predate the infection). Cell type and time point are not known.

This clonotype appeared a few times. V usage is TRBV27 and J usage is TRBJ1-1; the match to TRBD1 covers 8 bases. This CDR3 spans 15 amino acids. V lost 8 bases and J lost 5; bases outside the gene matches: 13. Germline V gene lookup returns CDR1 MNHEY and CDR2 SMNVEV (reference sequence). The CDR3 nucleotides read TGTGCCAGCGCCGGACAGGGTACGGGCCGAACTGAAGCTTTCTTT. Its protein product is CASAGQGTGRTEAFF.

The CDR3: CASSFIGGNNQPQHF. The CDR3 region has the DNA TGCGCCAGCAGCTTTATAGGAGGTAACAATCAGCCCCAGCATTTT. The chain links TRBV5-1 to TRBJ1-5, with D uncertain. Germline assignment: CDR1 SGHRS and CDR2 YFSETQ. The V end was cut by 2 bases, the J end by 3 bases, with 12 bases between. CDR3 length equals 15 residues.

This clonotype has a handful of counts. The CDR3 DNA reads TGTGCCAGCAGCGCAGACAGGGGGCTGGACACTGAAGCTTTCTTT. It translates to CASSADRGLDTEAFF. This sequence joins TRBV9 and TRBJ1-1, with 10 nucleotides matching TRBD1. CDR3 length equals 15 residues. CDR1 is SGDLS and CDR2 is YYNGEE in the germline V gene. V lost 3 bases and J lost 3; bases outside the gene matches: 5. Variable domain in full (rest from reference TRBV9 and TRBJ1-1): DSGVTQTPKHLITATGQRVTLRCSPRSGDLSVYWYQQSLDQGLQFLIQYYNGEERAKGNILERFSAQQFPDLHSELNLSSLELGDSALYFCASSADRGLDTEAFFGQGTRLTVV.

In its sample, this clonotype was seen a few times. This chain joins TRBV29-1 and TRBJ2-2; D gene ambiguous. The CDR3 has 14 residues. Germline values: CDR1 SQVTM, CDR2 ANQGSEA. The ends were cut back, 7 bases at V and 4 bases at J, with 16 bases in the middle. The CDR3 protein is CSASTTGFTGELFF. CDR3 coding DNA: TGCAGCGCATCAACGACTGGGTTCACCGGGGAGCTGTTTTTT.

This rearrangement joins TRBV5-6 to TRBJ1-1; possibly TRBD1 for D (5 bases). Trimming removed 0 bases from V and 11 bases from J, with 11 bases in between. The CDR3 has 12 residues. The germline V gene encodes CDR1 SGHDT and CDR2 YYEEEE. The CDR3 sequence: CASSLASGSAFF. In nucleotides, the CDR3 is TGTGCCAGCAGCTTGGCTTCAGGGTCGGCTTTCTTT.

CDR3 sequence (DNA): TGCGCCAGCAGCTACGGGGGGCCCCCCAATGAGCAGTTCTTC. This codes for CASSYGGPPNEQFF. This rearrangement joins TRBV5-1 to TRBJ2-1; maybe TRBD2 (7 bases). Germline CDR1 is SGHRS and CDR2 is YFSETQ. Trimming stripped 3 bases from V and 6 bases from J, with 13 bases between. The CDR3 covers 14 residues.

The rearrangement joins TRBV11-2 to TRBJ1-5; no reliable D call. This CDR3 has 14 amino acids. V dropped 0 bases and J dropped 10 bases, with 13 bases sitting between them. CDR1 is SGHAT, CDR2 FQNNGV, per germline. CDR3 region: CASSLDTGNAPQHF. Here the CDR3 DNA reads TGTGCCAGCAGCTTAGACACCGGGAATGCTCCCCAGCATTTT.

The table lists this clonotype with a few counts. The chain combines TRBV18 with TRBJ2-3; no clear D gene. Germline V gives CDR1 KGHSH, CDR2 LQKENI. Trimming cost V 4 bases and J 4 bases, with 9 bases left between them. CDR3 length: 13 residues. Here the CDR3 DNA reads TGTGCCAGCTCACGGTTAGCCTCAGATACGCAGTATTTT. Protein product: CASSRLASDTQYF.

The chain carries TRBV11-2 and TRBJ2-7, with TRBD2 matching 9 bases. CDR3 length: 16 amino acids. The trim removed 5 bases at V and 1 base at J, leaving 9 bases unmatched. Germline CDR1 SGHAT, CDR2 FQNNGV. DNA for the CDR3: TGTGCCAGCAGCATCGGTTGGAGCGGGGGGTCCTACGAGCAGTACTTC. This translates into CASSIGWSGGSYEQYF.

This clonotype has just a few counts. The J gene is TRBJ2-5, the V gene TRBV6-2 or TRBV6-3; D call uncertain. V was shortened by 8 bases and J by 5 bases, with 12 bases between the two germline ends. Germline assignment: CDR1 MNHEY and CDR2 SVGEGT. This CDR3 region has 12 residues. CDR3 nucleotide sequence: TGTGCCAGCTCCGCTACGCATGAGACCCAGTACTTC. It encodes CASSATHETQYF.

The chain employs TRBV7-8 and TRBJ2-7, with D perhaps matching TRBD2 (5 bases). CDR1 SGHVS and CDR2 FQNEAQ come from the germline V gene. Trimming shortened V by 5 bases and J by 3 bases, and 17 bases separated the two germline ends. This CDR3 is 15 amino acids long. This chain's CDR3 is CASSAREGTIYEQYV. CDR3 in DNA: TGTGCCAGCAGCGCTCGTGAGGGCACTATCTACGAGCAGTACGTC.

The chain recombines TRBV5-1 with TRBJ2-7; 7 positions match TRBD1. The CDR3 length is 13 residues. Germline CDR1 is SGHRS and CDR2 is YFSETQ. Unmatched junction bases numbered 9, after V lost 4 bases and J lost 8 bases. CDR3 sequence: CASSDGEGAQQYF. The CDR3 bases are TGCGCCAGCAGCGATGGAGAGGGGGCGCAGCAGTACTTC.

This chain's CDR3 is CASSVGLAGYQETQYF. CDR3 nucleotide sequence: TGTGCCAGCAGCGTTGGACTAGCGGGGTACCAAGAGACCCAGTACTTC. The V call is TRBV9, the J call TRBJ2-5, with 12 bases that match TRBD2. V gave up 2 bases and J gave up 0 bases; unmatched junction bases: 2. Per the germline V gene, CDR1 is SGDLS and CDR2 is YYNGEE. CDR3 length: 16 residues.

This clonotype has a handful of counts. The V call is TRBV23-1, the J call TRBJ2-7; 10 bases match TRBD1. TRBV23-1 is labeled an ORF, and its function is uncertain. The CDR3 sequence is 15 residues long. The junction had 8 bases not matched to a gene; V was cut back by 6 bases and J by 3 bases. The CDR3 protein is CASRWDRGDNYEQYF. The CDR3 DNA reads TGCGCCAGCAGATGGGACAGGGGAGATAACTACGAGCAGTACTTC.